The 18 T cell receptor beta chains given below trace back to one sample, sequenced in a study of cytomegalovirus exposure and HLA in healthy donors. Primers: 60 Vbeta forward and 13 Jbeta reverse. Using immunoSEQ multiplex PCR, the repertoire was profiled, and TCRdb retains in-frame clones only, with some absent. The repertoire holds 140,000 or so clones, roughly 80% seen once, with more than 3.5% in the top ten. Sequenced input: PBMCs. The receptor source for this set is a woman aged 35 to 49 in good health and CMV-seropositive.

The rearrangement joins TRBV27 to TRBJ2-7, with 8 positions matching TRBD2. The junction had 6 bases not matched to a gene; V was cut back by 6 bases and J by 5 bases. Germline V gene lookup returns CDR1 MNHEY and CDR2 SMNVEV (reference sequence). The CDR3 covers 13 residues. CDR3: CASRTGLDNEQYF. The CDR3, as DNA: TGTGCCAGCAGAACGGGACTAGATAACGAGCAGTACTTC.

The chain joins TRBV27 to TRBJ1-2, with 9 bases that match TRBD1. V gave up 3 bases and J gave up 4 bases; unmatched junction bases: 9. Germline V lookup: CDR1 MNHEY, CDR2 SMNVEV (reference sequence). The CDR3 length is 16 residues. Here the CDR3 DNA reads TGTGCCAGCAGTTTTACAGGGGGCGAATCCTTCTATGGCTACACCTTC. Encoded protein: CASSFTGGESFYGYTF.

This clone has just one count. The chain links TRBV5-1 to TRBJ1-1; 8 positions agree with TRBD1. The germline V gene has CDR1 SGHRS and CDR2 YFSETQ. Unmatched junction bases numbered 5, after V lost 0 bases and J lost 1 base. This CDR3 region has 16 residues. In DNA form, the CDR3 reads TGCGCCAGCAGCTTGGGGGGGACAGGTTGGAACACTGAAGCTTTCTTT. Its protein is CASSLGGTGWNTEAFF.

V and J are TRBV9 and TRBJ1-1; 9 positions agree with TRBD1. This CDR3 spans 16 amino acids. V shed 0 bases, J shed 0 bases, and the junction held 3 bases outside the gene matches. Germline CDR1 is SGDLS and CDR2 is YYNGEE. The CDR3 loop is CASSVEGQGMNTEAFF. CDR3 DNA sequence: TGTGCCAGCAGCGTAGAGGGACAGGGCATGAACACTGAAGCTTTCTTT.

With respect to this clone: Sequence at one end of the junction differs from germline and may be a read error. This chain links TRBV5-4 with TRBJ2-3, with D possibly being TRBD1 or TRBD2 (6 bases each). This CDR3 has 17 residues. CDR1 SGHNT and CDR2 YYREEE come from the germline V gene (reference sequence). The CDR3 DNA reads TGTGTCAGCAGCTTGGGGGCGACTAGTGTTTCCACAGATACGCAGTATTTT. Amino acid sequence: CVSSLGATSVSTDTQYF.

The chain uses TRBV5-1 and TRBJ2-2; 9 bases align to TRBD1. The germline gives CDR1 SGHRS, CDR2 YFSETQ. CDR3 length equals 14 residues. The ends lost 6 bases at V and 4 bases at J; junction bases unmatched: 4. The CDR3, as DNA: TGCGCCAGCACCGGGACAGGGACCACCGGGGAGCTGTTTTTT. It yields the protein CASTGTGTTGELFF.

The V and J genes are TRBV10-3 and TRBJ2-7, with 7 positions matching TRBD1. This CDR3 contains 14 residues. Germline V gives CDR1 ENHRY, CDR2 SYGVKD. V trimming: 11 bases; J trimming: 4 bases; junction bases outside the gene matches: 14. CDR3 amino acids: CAAQKQGSLYEQYF. Written as DNA, the CDR3 is TGTGCCGCTCAGAAACAGGGGTCCCTGTACGAGCAGTACTTC.

The chain couples TRBV5-6 to TRBJ2-3, with a tentative D call TRBD2 (6 bases). Looked up from germline, CDR1 is SGHDT and CDR2 is YYEEEE. The V and J ends lost 5 bases and 11 bases respectively, with 24 bases between them. CDR3 length: 15 amino acids. The CDR3 here is CASSVVGTVRIEQYF. In DNA form, the CDR3 reads TGTGCCAGCAGTGTGGTTGGGACTGTCAGGATTGAGCAGTATTTT.

This clone was counted a few times. This rearrangement joins TRBV4-2 to TRBJ1-2, with D uncertain. Looked up from germline, CDR1 is LGHNA and CDR2 is YNFKEQ. The CDR3 runs 13 residues. Trimming pared 1 base from V and 9 bases from J, leaving 12 bases between. The CDR3 loop is CASSQGVSTSYTF. The CDR3 nucleotides read TGTGCCAGCAGCCAAGGCGTATCTACCAGCTACACCTTC.

This sequence joins TRBV6-1 and TRBJ1-5; D gene uncertain. The germline V gene has CDR1 MNHNS and CDR2 SASEGT. V was clipped by 2 bases and J by 9 bases, with 11 bases between them. There are 13 residues in the CDR3. The CDR3 sequence: CASSELVHLPQHF. The CDR3 DNA follows: TGTGCCAGCAGTGAACTAGTCCACTTGCCCCAGCATTTT.

The table lists this clone with a count of one. The chain links TRBV2 to TRBJ1-3; TRBD1 matches at 7 bases. Unmatched junction bases numbered 11, after V lost 6 bases and J lost 3 bases. Germline CDR1 SNHLY, CDR2 FYNNEI. This CDR3 is 16 amino acids long. CDR3 nucleotide sequence: TGTGCCAGCAGCGTCTTAGGACAGGAATATGGAAACACCATATATTTT. This codes for CASSVLGQEYGNTIYF.

CDR3 loop: CASRGTGGTEAFF. CDR3 in DNA: TGTGCCAGCAGGGGGACAGGGGGCACTGAAGCTTTCTTT. The chain links TRBV2 to TRBJ1-1; TRBD1 aligns across 11 bases. Germline V CDR1 and CDR2: SNHLY, FYNNEI. The CDR3 is 13 residues long. The V gene end was trimmed by 6 bases and the J gene end by 4 bases; junction bases not matched to a gene: 1.

The chain combines TRBV28 with TRBJ1-2, with 7 bases identical to TRBD1. Trimming took 5 bases from V and 8 from J; bases not matched to a gene: 11. The germline CDR1 and CDR2 sequences are MDHEN and SYDVKM. This CDR3 comprises 14 residues. The CDR3 DNA sequence: TGTGCCAGCAGTAGAGGCAGGGGGAATAGGGGCTACACCTTC. It yields the protein CASSRGRGNRGYTF.

The rearrangement links TRBV15 to TRBJ1-5; weak D call: TRBD1 (5 bases). Germline assignment: CDR1 LNHNV and CDR2 YYDKDF (reference sequence). Trimming pared 3 bases from V and 2 bases from J, leaving 8 bases between. The CDR3 is made up of 14 amino acids. The CDR3 sequence: CATSSARGNQPQHF. In DNA, the CDR3 is TGTGCCACCAGCAGCGCCAGGGGCAATCAGCCCCAGCATTTT.

About this clone itself: One junction end does not reproduce the germline sequence, and a read error may be involved. The chain combines TRBV6-6 with TRBJ1-3, with D tentatively TRBD1 (6 bases). Germline-derived CDR1 and CDR2 are MNHNY and SVGAGI (reference sequence). There are 12 residues in the CDR3. The CDR3 nucleotides read TGTGCCAGCAGTTTAGGGGGAAACGCCATATATTTT. Its translation: CASSLGGNAIYF.

J is TRBJ1-1 and V is TRBV7-2; 8 bases are shared with TRBD1. The length of the CDR3 is 18 residues. Trimming removed 2 bases from V and 3 bases from J; junction bases left unmatched: 14. CDR1 is SGHTA and CDR2 is FQGNSA in the germline V gene. CDR3 coding DNA: TGTGCCAGCAGCTTACCCGTGTCCCGGGACAGGAGACACACTGAAGCTTTCTTT. Protein product: CASSLPVSRDRRHTEAFF.

J is TRBJ1-5 and V is TRBV7-9; 8 bases align to TRBD1. The germline gives CDR1 SEHNR, CDR2 FQNEAQ (reference sequence). The junction had 13 bases not matched to a gene; V was cut back by 5 bases and J by 7 bases. This CDR3 has 16 amino acids. This CDR3 is CASSPPFETGVQPQHF. CDR3 sequence (DNA): TGTGCCAGCAGCCCGCCTTTTGAGACAGGGGTCCAGCCCCAGCATTTT.

As DNA, the CDR3 is TGTGCCAGCAGTTTTATACGGGGCTCTGGAAACACCATATATTTT. Its translation: CASSFIRGSGNTIYF. This chain joins TRBV7-9 and TRBJ1-3; D unresolved. Between the trimmed V and J ends, which lost 6 bases and 0 bases, there was a span of 12 bases. Looked up from germline, CDR1 is SEHNR and CDR2 is FQNEAQ (reference sequence). The CDR3 has 15 amino acids.